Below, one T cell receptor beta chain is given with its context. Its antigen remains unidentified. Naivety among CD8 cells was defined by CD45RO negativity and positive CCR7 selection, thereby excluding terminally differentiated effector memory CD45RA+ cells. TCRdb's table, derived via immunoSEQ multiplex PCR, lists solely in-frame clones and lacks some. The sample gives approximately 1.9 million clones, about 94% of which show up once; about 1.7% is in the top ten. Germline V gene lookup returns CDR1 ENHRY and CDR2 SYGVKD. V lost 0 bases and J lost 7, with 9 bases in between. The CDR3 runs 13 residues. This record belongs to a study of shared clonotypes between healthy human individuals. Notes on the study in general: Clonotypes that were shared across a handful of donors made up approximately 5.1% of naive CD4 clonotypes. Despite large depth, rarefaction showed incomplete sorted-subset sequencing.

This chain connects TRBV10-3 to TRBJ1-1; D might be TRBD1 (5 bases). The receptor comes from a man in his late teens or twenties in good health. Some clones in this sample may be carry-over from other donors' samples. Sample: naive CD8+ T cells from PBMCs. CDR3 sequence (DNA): TGTGCCATCAGTGAGTCAAGGGGTGATGAAGCTTTCTTT. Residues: CAISESRGDEAFF.